This entry describes one TCR beta chain. It has no known antigen specificity. A read error may produce the germline difference seen at one junction end. The CDR1 and CDR2 encoded by the germline V gene (reference sequence) are SSHAT and FNYEAQ. The CDR3 numbers 15 residues from cysteine through phenylalanine. The DNA shown is the 45-base CDR3, in frame from base 1. This entry comes from a study of cytomegalovirus exposure and HLA in healthy donors (dated 2017 in TCRdb). The study in broad terms: An earlier analysis of approximately 640 of the donors reported roughly 300 Gb of sequence data and around 110 million unique TCR beta sequences from 150 million to 200 million T cells. In an earlier analysis of 587 of the donors, high-throughput TCR beta sequencing was used to judge whether each TCR beta V gene segment behaved as functional or pseudogenic. Roughly five DR-DQ haplotypes were handled as single units for association and clustering, since linkage in the cohort was strong. Besides the first cohort of 666 subjects, a separate validation cohort made up of 120 different subjects was used. The aim of the study was to test whether cataloging public T cell receptors could identify signatures of past pathogen exposure. A later genetic analysis took genome-wide SNP genotypes for about three fifths of the roughly 670 donors and used that subset as a discovery cohort. Donor age, sex, ethnicity and CMV serostatus were collected together with the repertoire data. A later analysis re-analyzed previously published TCR beta repertoires from 550 to 700 donors and added high-resolution HLA genotyping to study TCR occurrence patterns. Typing coverage differed by locus: A, B, C, DRB1 and DQB1 were typed in about 629-640 donors, DQA1 in roughly 510, DPA1 in some 600, and DPB1 in just under 480. Around 320 gigabases of sequencing data and around 87 million unique TCR sequences were included in an early release covering about 700 HLA-typed donors. All discovery cohort repertoires had been generated on a single sequencing platform. Class I and class II HLA loci were covered by the typing at four-digit resolution. To predict cytomegalovirus infection status, the study brought together high-throughput TCR immunosequencing, statistical association of individual TCRs with disease status, and machine learning. The T cell repertoires of several hundred subjects were profiled by immunosequencing and related to cytomegalovirus serostatus. Among roughly 370 genotyped donors of the cohort, an average of about 240,000 unique TCR beta nucleotide sequences were sequenced per donor, 15% to 20% of them non-productive. Of the approximately 400 genotyped donors, over 70% fell in the genetic ancestry cluster associated with self-reported Caucasian donors. In the later analysis, no new phenotypic data were used to find candidate immune exposures; instead, reliance was placed on TCR beta sequences and their occurrence across donors. Broader findings and caveats from the paper: A further reported finding was that TCR beta sequences accurately predicted the HLA-A and HLA-B alleles for most subjects in the first cohort. A later analysis found that most CMV-associated TCR beta chains appeared HLA-restricted, with HLA associations seemingly driven largely by CMV exposure. The classifier was reported to diagnose cytomegalovirus status with high specificity and sensitivity in both the original and validation cohorts. A cluster of highly shared sequence variants was judged likely to be a technical artifact of the sequencing pipeline. For the cohort, immune exposure information was limited to CMV serostatus. A later genetic analysis reported fewer N-insertions in productive TCRs among donors in an Asian-associated ancestry cluster than the roughly 720-donor mean. When HLA alleles, especially DR and DQ, strongly co-occurred, attributing TCR associations to individual alleles was difficult. According to the authors, the approach could potentially be generalized to other disease states and immunological phenotypes. Broadly in line with IMGT annotations, most TCR beta V segments showed up in productive rearrangements about 90% or about 30% of the time in an earlier analysis of roughly 590 of the donors. A few of the identified cytomegalovirus-associated TCR beta chains were confirmed in vitro to be specific for cytomegalovirus antigens. In a later analysis, several top co-occurrence clusters were reported to appear linked to parvovirus B19, influenza, CMV and Epstein-Barr virus. In a later analysis, HLA-associated TCR beta chains were found to be more clonally expanded and to have lower generation probabilities than equally common non-associated chains. Over 15 rarely observed V segments, including chromosome 9 orphons, were excluded from the earlier analysis of a few hundred of the donors because counts were too low. Linkage disequilibrium might explain the correlated functional status among segregating V segments, but an unknown experimental factor could not be ruled out. A total of about 180 TCR beta chains were listed by the study as associated with cytomegalovirus. Most TCR sequences were seen in very few donors, while some public TCRs were found in many individuals. HLA typing was unavailable for some donors at each locus, so association tests used only the typed subset. Specific HLA alleles were associated with 15,000 to 20,000 TCR beta sequences at a false discovery rate of 0.05 in a later analysis. In this cohort, only TCR beta chains were sequenced, and detectable features were limited by the absence of alpha or paired-chain data. In a later analysis, TCR association rates were found to vary across HLA loci, with the most associated TCRs seen for DRB1 alleles and the fewest for HLA-C alleles. A later genetic analysis associated a missense DCLRE1C variant with V-gene and J-gene trimming of TCR beta chains, and an independent cohort replicated the association. Some IMGT-functional V segments, including TRBV6-2 and TRBV6-3, could not be distinguished by the 87-base-pair reads and were therefore excluded. The presence/absence analyses assumed that sequencing depth was roughly uniform across donors, and that assumption may not be true.

In total, roughly 670 healthy bone marrow donors made up the cohort. Cohort members were all nominally healthy when sampled, although unrecorded immune exposures were likely present. The donor tested CMV seronegative and was one of the 352 seronegative cohort members. Every donor gave a peripheral blood sample, and the peripheral blood mononuclear cells from that sample were used for TCR beta sequencing. Genomic DNA was extracted from the blood cell samples with the Qiagen DNeasy Blood Extraction Kit. Libraries came from the immunoSEQ multiplex PCR assay. A mixture of 60 forward primers for TCR Vbeta segments and 13 reverse primers for TCR Jbeta segments was used in the multiplex PCR. A multiplex PCR assay on genomic DNA amplified the CDR3 region of rearranged TCR beta genes. The Illumina HiSeq System was used to sequence the amplified TCR beta libraries as 87-base-pair reads. Turning to the authors' computational methods: A later analysis tallied 75 million to 85 million unique TCR beta chains across the 666 repertoires, and approximately 11 million of those chains were shared by two or more donors. To remove PCR and sequencing errors, raw reads were error-corrected and collapsed into unique sequences using a nearest-neighbor algorithm that merged closely related sequences. Alignment of CDR3 sequences to IMGT reference sequences was used to assign V, D and J gene segments. For a sequence to be retained, at least a six-nucleotide match to both a V gene segment and a J gene segment was required. A rearrangement counted as productive if the CDR3 had no stop codons and remained in frame with V and J, and every other rearrangement counted as non-productive. CDR3 was defined by IMGT convention, running from the second conserved V-encoded cysteine to the conserved J-encoded phenylalanine. The earlier analysis of about 570 of the donors excluded any sequence lacking an unambiguous match to a single V gene segment. In an earlier analysis of 587 of the donors, V segments were called functional above 56.7% productive rearrangements and were called segregating when the between-donor standard deviation exceeded 5%. A statistical classification framework was built to diagnose cytomegalovirus status from the catalog of TCR beta chain sequences. In a later analysis, TCR nucleotide sequences were compared against IMGT/GENE-DB human TR gene sequences so that V and J genes could be assigned. Using the TCRdist pipeline, a later analysis assigned CDR3 sequences along with most-parsimonious VDJ recombination scenarios. A later analysis defined each TCR beta chain by its CDR3 amino acid sequence plus V-gene family, and excluded reads lacking a unique V-gene family. To address suspected cross-contamination and a sequencing artifact, a later analysis removed approximately 600 highly shared, low-generation-probability nucleotide sequences. For each public chain, a later analysis derived a clonal expansion index from normalized ranks of inferred template counts within each repertoire. Generation probabilities in a later analysis came from a VDJ recombination model fitted to out-of-frame rearrangements, and those results were checked against IGoR. In a later analysis, hypergeometric tests were used to score TCR-TCR, TCR-HLA and TCR-CMV co-occurrence, with a repertoire-size bias correction applied to TCR pairs. A later analysis estimated false discovery rates by permuting HLA or CMV assignments 20 times. In a later analysis, co-occurring TCRs were grouped with DBSCAN, and TCRdist sequence similarity was added when clustering was performed within HLA-allele-positive subsets. Repertoires with fewer than 30,000 or more than 120,000 public chains were left out of co-occurrence clustering, as were about 5 repertoires with anomalous nucleotide sharing. This is the immuneACCESS table as TCRdb keeps it, with only in-frame sequences that have V and J called. A part of the clones is gone; compared with another copy, unresolved V genes explain less than half, and the rest is unexplained. V, J and clone size derive from that table, while D and trimming were established from the DNA sequence. A total of some 120,000 clones appear in this sample, 55% to 65% of them only once. The leading ten clones occupy roughly 2% of the sample.

Input material: PBMCs. This clonotype was obtained from a woman between 25 and 40 years old in good health and CMV-seronegative. In this chain, TRBV7-7 is recombined with TRBJ2-1; 10 bases in between match TRBD2. The sequenced DNA: TGTGCTAGCAGCTTAGCACTAGCGGGATACAATGAGCAGTTCTTC. It codes for CASSLALAGYNEQFF. The full variable domain, with segments outside the CDR3 supplied by the reference TRBV7-7 and TRBJ2-1 proteins, appears as GAGVSQSPRYKVTKRGQDVTLRCDPISSHATLYWYQQALGQGPEFLTYFNYEAQPDKSGLPSDRFSAERPEGSISTLTIQRTEQRDSAMYRCASSLALAGYNEQFFGPGTRLTVL.